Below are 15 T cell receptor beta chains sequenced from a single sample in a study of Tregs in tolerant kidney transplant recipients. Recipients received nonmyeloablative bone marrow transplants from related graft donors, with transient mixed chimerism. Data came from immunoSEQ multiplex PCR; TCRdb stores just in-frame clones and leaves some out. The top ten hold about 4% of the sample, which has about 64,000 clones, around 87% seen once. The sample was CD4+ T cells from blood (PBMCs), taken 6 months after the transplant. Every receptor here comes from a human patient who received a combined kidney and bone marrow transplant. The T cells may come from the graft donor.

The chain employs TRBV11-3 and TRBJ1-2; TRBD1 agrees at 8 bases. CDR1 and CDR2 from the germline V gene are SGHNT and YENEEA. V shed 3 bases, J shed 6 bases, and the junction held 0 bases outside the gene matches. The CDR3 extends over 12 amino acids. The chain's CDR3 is CASSLDRDGYTF. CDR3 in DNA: TGTGCCAGCAGCTTGGACAGGGATGGCTACACCTTC.

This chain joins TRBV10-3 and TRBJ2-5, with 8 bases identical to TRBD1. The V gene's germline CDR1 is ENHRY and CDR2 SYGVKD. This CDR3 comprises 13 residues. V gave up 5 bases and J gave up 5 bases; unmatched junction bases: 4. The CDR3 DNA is TGTGCCATCAGTCCACAGGGGGAGGAGACCCAGTACTTC. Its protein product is CAISPQGEETQYF.

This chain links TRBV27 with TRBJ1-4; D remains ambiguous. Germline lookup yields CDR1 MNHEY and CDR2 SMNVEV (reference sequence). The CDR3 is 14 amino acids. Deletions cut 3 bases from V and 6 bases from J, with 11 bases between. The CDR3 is CASSFDGMHEKLFF. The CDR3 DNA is TGTGCCAGCAGTTTTGACGGGATGCATGAAAAACTGTTTTTT.

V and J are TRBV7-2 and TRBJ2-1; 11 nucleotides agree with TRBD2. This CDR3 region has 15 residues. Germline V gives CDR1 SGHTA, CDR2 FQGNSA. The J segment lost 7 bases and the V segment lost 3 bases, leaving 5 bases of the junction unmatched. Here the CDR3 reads CASSFLTSGINEQFF. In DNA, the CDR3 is TGTGCCAGCAGCTTCCTGACTAGCGGGATAAATGAGCAGTTCTTC.

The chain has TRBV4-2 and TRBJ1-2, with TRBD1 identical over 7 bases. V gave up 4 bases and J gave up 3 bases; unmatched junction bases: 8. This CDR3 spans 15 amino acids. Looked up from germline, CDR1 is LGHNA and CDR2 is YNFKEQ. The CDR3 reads CASSRTGARDYGYTF. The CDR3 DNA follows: TGTGCCAGCAGCCGAACAGGGGCCAGGGACTATGGCTACACCTTC.

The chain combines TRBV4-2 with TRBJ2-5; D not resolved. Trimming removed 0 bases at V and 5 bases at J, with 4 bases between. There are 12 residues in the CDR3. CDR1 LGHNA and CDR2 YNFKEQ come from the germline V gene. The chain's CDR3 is CASSQDRETQYF. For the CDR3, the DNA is TGTGCCAGCAGCCAAGATCGGGAGACCCAGTACTTC.

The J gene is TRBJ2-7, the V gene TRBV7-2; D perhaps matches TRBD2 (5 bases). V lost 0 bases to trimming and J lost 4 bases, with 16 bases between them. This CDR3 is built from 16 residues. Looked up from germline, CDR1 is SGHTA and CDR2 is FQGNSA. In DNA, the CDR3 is TGTGCCAGCAGCTTAGCGCGGGTTACGGTGGGTTACGAGCAGTACTTC. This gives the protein CASSLARVTVGYEQYF.

CDR3 region: CASSFQTAYQETQYF. The CDR3 DNA is TGTGCCAGCAGTTTTCAGACAGCATACCAAGAGACCCAGTACTTC. The chain carries TRBV28 and TRBJ2-5; TRBD1 is a possible D gene (5 bases). The V end was cut by 3 bases, the J end by 0 bases, with 11 bases between. The CDR3 spans 15 residues. Germline V CDR1 and CDR2: MDHEN, SYDVKM.

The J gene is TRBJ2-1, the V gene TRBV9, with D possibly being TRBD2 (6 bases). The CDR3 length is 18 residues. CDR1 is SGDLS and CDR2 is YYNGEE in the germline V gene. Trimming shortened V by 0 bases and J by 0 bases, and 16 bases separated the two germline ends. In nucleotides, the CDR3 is TGTGCCAGCAGCGTAGGAGCGGGTCGAATCAGCTCCTACAATGAGCAGTTCTTC. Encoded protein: CASSVGAGRISSYNEQFF.

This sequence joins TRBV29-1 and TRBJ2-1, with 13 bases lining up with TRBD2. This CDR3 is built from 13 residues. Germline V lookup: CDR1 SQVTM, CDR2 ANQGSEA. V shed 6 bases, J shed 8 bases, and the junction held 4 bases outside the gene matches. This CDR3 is CSVGLAGVHEQFF. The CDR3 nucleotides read TGCAGCGTCGGACTAGCGGGAGTGCATGAGCAGTTCTTC.

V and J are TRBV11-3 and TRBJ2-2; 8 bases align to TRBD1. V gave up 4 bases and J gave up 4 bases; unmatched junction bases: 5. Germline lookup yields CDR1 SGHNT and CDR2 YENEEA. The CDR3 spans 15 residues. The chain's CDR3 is CASSYTGGGTGELFF. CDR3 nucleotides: TGTGCCAGCAGCTATACAGGGGGAGGCACCGGGGAGCTGTTTTTT.

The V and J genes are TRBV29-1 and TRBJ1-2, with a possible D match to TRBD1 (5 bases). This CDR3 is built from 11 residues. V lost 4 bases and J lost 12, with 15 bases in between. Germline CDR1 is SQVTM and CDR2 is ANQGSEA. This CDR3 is CSVAQGGMDTF. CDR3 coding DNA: TGCAGCGTTGCCCAGGGAGGGATGGACACCTTC.

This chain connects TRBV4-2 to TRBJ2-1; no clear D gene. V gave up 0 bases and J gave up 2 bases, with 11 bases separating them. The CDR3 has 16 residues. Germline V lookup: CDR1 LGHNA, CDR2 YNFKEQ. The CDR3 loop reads CASSQDKRGTYNEQFF. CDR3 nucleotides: TGTGCCAGCAGCCAAGATAAACGCGGAACCTACAATGAGCAGTTCTTC.

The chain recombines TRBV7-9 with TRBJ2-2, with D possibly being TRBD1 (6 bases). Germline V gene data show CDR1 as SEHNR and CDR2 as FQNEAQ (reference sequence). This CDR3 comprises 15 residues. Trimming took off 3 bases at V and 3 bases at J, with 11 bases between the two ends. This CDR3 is CASSLQGPDTGELFF. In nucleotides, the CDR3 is TGTGCCAGCAGCTTGCAGGGGCCGGACACCGGGGAGCTGTTTTTT.

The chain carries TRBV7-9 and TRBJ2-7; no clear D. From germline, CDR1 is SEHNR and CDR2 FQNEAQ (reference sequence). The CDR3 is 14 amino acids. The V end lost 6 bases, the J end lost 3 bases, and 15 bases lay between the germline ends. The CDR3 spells CASRAPTGGYEQYF. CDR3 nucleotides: TGTGCCAGCAGGGCTCCGACCGGCGGCTACGAGCAGTACTTC.